This T cell receptor beta chain is drawn from a study of T cell responses to AZD1222 COVID-19 vaccine. General study findings and limits: Donors in the cohort were predominantly white British and more often female, and clonal diversity was possibly underestimated. The number of AZD1222 recipients seropositive at baseline was only five or six. Receipt of two AZD1222 doses was followed by a rise in Spike-specific TCR breadth and depth. Spike-spanning, vaccine-associated CD4 TCRs were dominant at 160-218 and 743-854.

This clone has more than one count but fewer than ten. Its antigen is currently unknown. TCRdb's copy holds only in-frame clones and misses some; the assay was immunoSEQ multiplex PCR. The top ten hold 2.7% of the sample, which has 150,000 to 200,000 clones, about 90% seen once. The germline V gene has CDR1 MNHEY and CDR2 SMNVEV (reference sequence). V was pared by 2 bases and J by 0 bases, with 5 bases of the junction left unmatched. The CDR3 totals 16 residues. The specimen comprised peripheral blood, sampled on day 0 of MenACWY control vaccination. This sequence joins TRBV27 and TRBJ2-7; 9 bases match TRBD1. This TCR was recovered from an adult in good health. The CDR3: CASSLGTGSSSYEQYF. In DNA form, the CDR3 reads TGTGCCAGCAGTTTAGGGACAGGGTCTAGCTCCTACGAGCAGTACTTC.